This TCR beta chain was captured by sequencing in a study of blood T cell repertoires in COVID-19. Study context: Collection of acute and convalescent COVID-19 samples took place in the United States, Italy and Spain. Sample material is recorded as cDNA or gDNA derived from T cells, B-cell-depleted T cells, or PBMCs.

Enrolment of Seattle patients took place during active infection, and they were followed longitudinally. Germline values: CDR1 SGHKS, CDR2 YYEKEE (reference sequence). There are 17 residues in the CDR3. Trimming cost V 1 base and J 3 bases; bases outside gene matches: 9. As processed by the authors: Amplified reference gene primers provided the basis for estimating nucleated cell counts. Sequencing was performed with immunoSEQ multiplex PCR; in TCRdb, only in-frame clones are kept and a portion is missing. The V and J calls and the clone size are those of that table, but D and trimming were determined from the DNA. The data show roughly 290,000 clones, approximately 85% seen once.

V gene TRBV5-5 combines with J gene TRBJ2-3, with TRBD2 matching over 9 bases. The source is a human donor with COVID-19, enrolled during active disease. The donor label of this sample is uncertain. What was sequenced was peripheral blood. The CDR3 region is CASSLSVAGVGTDTQYF. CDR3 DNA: TGTGCCAGCAGCTTGAGTGTAGCGGGAGTGGGTACAGATACGCAGTATTTT.